The source of this T cell receptor beta chain is a study of cytomegalovirus exposure and HLA in healthy donors (dated by TCRdb to about 2017). Describing the broader study: In an earlier analysis of 450 to 750 of the donors, approximately 300 Gb of sequence data and approximately 120 million unique TCR beta sequences from roughly 200 million T cells were reported. In an earlier analysis of 500 to 650 of the donors, high-throughput TCR beta sequencing was used to judge whether each TCR beta V gene segment behaved as functional or pseudogenic. A later analysis re-analyzed previously published TCR beta repertoires from about 730 donors and added high-resolution HLA genotyping to study TCR occurrence patterns. Typing coverage varied by locus: roughly 620-630 donors for A, B, C, DRB1 and DQB1; approximately 560 for DQA1; more than 600 for DPA1; 400 to 480 for DPB1. Every discovery cohort repertoire had been produced on one sequencing platform. Among 350 to 400 genotyped donors of the cohort, an average of around 240,000 unique TCR beta nucleotide sequences were sequenced per donor, roughly 20% of them non-productive. In addition to the first cohort of 666 subjects, a separate validation cohort of 100 to 150 different subjects was used. Using immunosequencing, the study profiled T cell repertoires from around 680 subjects and related those repertoires to cytomegalovirus serostatus. Donor age, sex, ethnicity and CMV serostatus were compiled alongside the repertoire data. A later genetic analysis took genome-wide SNP genotypes for about 65% of the 666 donors and used that subset as a discovery cohort. Both class I and class II loci were covered by HLA typing, at four-digit resolution. An early release covering roughly 600 HLA-typed donors comprised about 310 gigabases of sequencing data and around 80 million unique TCR sequences. Rather than using new phenotypic data, the later analysis identified candidate immune exposures from TCR beta sequences and from how often those sequences occurred across donors. High-throughput TCR immunosequencing, statistical association of individual TCRs with disease status, and machine learning were combined to predict cytomegalovirus infection status. Among the roughly 400 genotyped donors, under 90% belonged to the genetic ancestry cluster associated with self-reported Caucasian donors. The study was designed to test whether signatures of past pathogen exposure could be identified by cataloging public T cell receptors. Four or five DR-DQ haplotypes were treated as single units for association and clustering because of strong linkage in the cohort.

In total, roughly 670 healthy bone marrow donors made up the cohort. At the time of sampling, all cohort members were nominally healthy, though unrecorded immune exposures were likely present. The donor was CMV seropositive and was included in the group of 250 to 300 seropositive cohort members. Every donor gave a peripheral blood sample, and the peripheral blood mononuclear cells from that sample were used for TCR beta sequencing. Genomic DNA was extracted from the blood cell samples with the Qiagen DNeasy Blood Extraction Kit. This clone was picked up one time. Its antigen specificity is not known. No base-level quality is on record; no much larger clone is a single base apart. The paper's findings and limits, for the study overall: Presence/absence analyses assumed roughly uniform sequencing depth across donors, an assumption that may not hold. It was suggested by the authors that the approach could potentially be generalized to other disease states and immunological phenotypes. Because counts were too low, approximately 18 rarely observed V segments, including chromosome 9 orphons, were excluded from the earlier analysis of several hundred of the donors. A cluster of highly shared sequence variants was judged likely to represent a technical artifact of the sequencing pipeline. A further reported finding was that TCR beta sequences accurately predicted the HLA-A and HLA-B alleles for most subjects in the first cohort. Several of the top co-occurrence clusters appeared to be linked to parvovirus B19, influenza, CMV and Epstein-Barr virus, according to a later analysis. Linkage disequilibrium might explain the correlated functional status among segregating V segments, but an unknown experimental factor could not be excluded. According to a later genetic analysis, donors in an Asian-associated ancestry cluster had fewer N-insertions in productive TCRs than the roughly 670-donor mean. A later analysis found that HLA-associated TCR beta chains were more clonally expanded and had lower generation probabilities than equally common non-associated chains. When HLA alleles, especially DR and DQ, strongly co-occurred, attributing TCR associations to individual alleles was difficult. Three of the identified cytomegalovirus-associated TCR beta chains were confirmed in vitro to be specific for cytomegalovirus antigens. In both the original and validation cohorts, the classifier was reported to diagnose cytomegalovirus status with high specificity and sensitivity. While some public TCRs were present in many individuals, most TCR sequences turned up only very rarely across donors. In a later analysis, 16,951 TCR beta sequences were associated with specific HLA alleles at a false discovery rate of 0.05. A later genetic analysis associated a missense DCLRE1C variant with V-gene and J-gene trimming of TCR beta chains, and an independent cohort replicated the association. The only immune exposure information available for the cohort was CMV serostatus. In a later analysis, the rate of TCR association differed among HLA loci, with DRB1 alleles having the most associated TCRs and HLA-C alleles having the fewest. Because some donors lacked HLA typing at each locus, the association tests relied only on the typed subset. Some IMGT-functional V segments, including TRBV6-2 and TRBV6-3, could not be distinguished by the 87-base-pair reads and were therefore excluded. A later analysis found that most CMV-associated TCR beta chains appeared HLA-restricted, with HLA associations seemingly driven largely by CMV exposure. In an earlier analysis of about 600 of the donors, most TCR beta V segments appeared in productive rearrangements about 87% or about 30% of the time, broadly matching IMGT annotations. A total of about 150 TCR beta chains were listed by the study as associated with cytomegalovirus. In this cohort, only TCR beta chains were sequenced, and detectable features were limited by the absence of alpha or paired-chain data.

For CDR1 and CDR2, the germline V gene (reference sequence) lists MNHNY and SVGAGI. The CDR3 covers 13 residues, taking in both the cysteine and the phenylalanine. The CDR3 DNA has 39 bases and is translated from base 1. Compared with germline, V lacks 6 bases and J lacks 5 bases; bases without a gene match: 6. The library came from the immunoSEQ multiplex PCR assay. The multiplex PCR relied on a mix of 60 forward primers for TCR Vbeta segments and 13 reverse primers for TCR Jbeta segments. The CDR3 region of rearranged TCR beta genes was amplified from genomic DNA by a multiplex PCR assay. The Illumina HiSeq System was used to sequence the amplified TCR beta libraries as 87-base-pair reads. Concerning the study's data processing: In a later analysis, 70 million to 95 million unique TCR beta chains were counted across the 690 or so repertoires, and roughly 11 million of these chains were shared by at least two donors. To remove PCR and sequencing errors, raw reads were error-corrected and collapsed into unique sequences using a nearest-neighbor algorithm that merged closely related sequences. CDR3 sequences were aligned to IMGT reference sequences to assign V, D and J gene segments. For a sequence to be retained, a match of at least six nucleotides to both a V gene segment and a J gene segment was required. A rearrangement was called productive if the CDR3 had no stop codons and remained in frame with V and J, and every other rearrangement was called non-productive. Following IMGT convention, CDR3 was defined as the stretch from the second conserved V-encoded cysteine to the conserved J-encoded phenylalanine. The earlier analysis of about 590 of the donors excluded sequences that lacked an unambiguous match to a single V gene segment. In an earlier analysis of several hundred of the donors, V segments were called functional above 56.7% productive rearrangements and were called segregating when the between-donor standard deviation exceeded 5%. To diagnose cytomegalovirus status from the catalog of TCR beta chain sequences, a statistical classification framework was built. A later analysis assigned V and J genes by comparing TCR nucleotide sequences with IMGT/GENE-DB human TR gene sequences. In a later analysis, CDR3 sequences and most-parsimonious VDJ recombination scenarios were assigned using the TCRdist pipeline. In a later analysis, every TCR beta chain was defined by the combination of its CDR3 amino acid sequence and its V-gene family, and reads without a unique V-gene family were dropped. As a way to deal with suspected cross-contamination and a sequencing artifact, a later analysis dropped 640 or so nucleotide sequences that were highly shared and had low generation probability. In a later analysis, a clonal expansion index was calculated for each public chain from normalized within-repertoire ranks of inferred template counts. In a later analysis, generation probabilities were computed with a VDJ recombination model fitted to out-of-frame rearrangements, and the resulting probabilities were checked against IGoR. In a later analysis, TCR-TCR, TCR-HLA and TCR-CMV co-occurrence was scored with hypergeometric tests, and a repertoire-size bias correction was applied to TCR pairs. To estimate false discovery rates, a later analysis permuted the HLA or CMV assignments 20 times. In a later analysis, co-occurring TCRs were grouped using DBSCAN, and TCRdist sequence similarity was added for clustering within HLA-allele-positive subsets. Repertoires with fewer than 30,000 or more than 120,000 public chains, plus five repertoires with anomalous nucleotide sharing, were excluded from co-occurrence clustering. The source is immuneACCESS, and TCRdb retained only in-frame sequences with V and J called. Part of the clones is not carried over; for the studies checked, unresolved V genes explain less than half of this, and the remainder is unexplained. V, J and clone size are those of that table, while D and trimming were read from the DNA. The sample contains 76,000 or so clones, roughly 73% of them found a single time. Together, the top ten hold about 16% of the sample.

This chain joins TRBV6-6 to TRBJ2-5; TRBD1 aligns with 7 central bases. The sample was PBMCs. This sequence originates from a woman aged 40 to 50 in good health and CMV-seropositive. The CDR3 is CASSLQGLETQYF. The nucleotide sequence reads TGTGCCAGCAGCCTACAGGGGCTGGAGACCCAGTACTTC.